The T cell receptor beta chain described here comes from a study of response to subunit inactivated influenza vaccine. MiXCR was run by TCRdb on the RT-PCR reads, yielding one entry per CDR3 protein. Of roughly 670,000 distinct CDR3 sequences in the sample, less than 15% are singletons; the top ten hold 6.5% to 8%. In germline, CDR1 is DFQATT, CDR2 SNEGSKA (reference sequence). The CDR3 covers 13 residues. The V and J ends lost 2 bases and 4 bases respectively, with 12 bases between them. This TCR came from a man over 45 who received an inactivated influenza vaccine. The rearrangement uses TRBV20-1 and TRBJ2-7; possible D gene TRBD1, 6 bases. Source: PBMCs from blood, taken less than 15 days before vaccination. CDR3 in DNA: TGCAGTGCTAGAACAAGGACAGAGTACGAGCAGTACTTC. It yields the protein CSARTRTEYEQYF.